These 24 T cell receptor beta chains were all obtained from the same sample, sequenced in a study of T cell responses to AZD1222 COVID-19 vaccine. The assay was immunoSEQ multiplex PCR, and TCRdb's table has in-frame clones only and misses some. Of fewer than 200,000 clones listed, roughly 92% are singletons. Here the sequenced sample was peripheral blood, taken on day 0 of AZD1222 vaccination. These TCRs come from an adult in good health.

V usage is TRBV7-2 and J usage is TRBJ1-3; 7 bases are a match to TRBD1. Germline CDR1 and CDR2: SGHTA and FQGNSA. V gave up 2 bases and J gave up 6 bases; unmatched junction bases: 7. CDR3 size: 15 residues. CDR3 amino acids: CASSLPRGAENTIYF. CDR3 sequence (DNA): TGTGCCAGCAGCTTACCCAGGGGGGCTGAAAACACCATATATTTT.

This clone was seen a handful of times. The chain couples TRBV7-9 to TRBJ1-5; possible D gene TRBD1, 5 bases. Looked up from germline, CDR1 is SEHNR and CDR2 is FQNEAQ (reference sequence). Trimming left V 5 bases short and J 4 bases short, with 15 bases between. This CDR3 has 15 residues. CDR3 DNA sequence: TGTGCCAGCAGCCCTATTGCCGGGGGTAATCAGCCCCAGCATTTT. Amino acids: CASSPIAGGNQPQHF.

The gene calls are TRBV29-1 and TRBJ1-5, with TRBD1 identical over 7 bases. This CDR3 has 14 residues. Germline assignment: CDR1 SQVTM and CDR2 ANQGSEA. V lost 4 bases and J lost 0; bases outside the gene matches: 3. CDR3: CSVGGQYSNQPQHF. The CDR3 bases are TGCAGCGTTGGGGGACAGTATAGCAATCAGCCCCAGCATTTT.

J is TRBJ2-7 and V is TRBV10-2; a possible D gene is TRBD1 (5 bases). The CDR3 covers 13 residues. V was clipped by 6 bases and J by 5 bases, with 14 bases between them. Germline V CDR1 and CDR2: WSHSY, SAAADI. CDR3 DNA sequence: TGCGCCAGCAGGGGTCAGGGAATGAACGAGCAGTACTTC. Its translation: CASRGQGMNEQYF.

This sequence joins TRBV6-2 or TRBV6-3 and TRBJ1-1; D remains ambiguous. The CDR3 covers 14 residues. The germline V gene encodes CDR1 MNHEY and CDR2 SVGEGT. V was shortened by 0 bases and J by 4 bases, with 9 bases between the two germline ends. The CDR3 region is CASSYSTGITEAFF. CDR3 DNA: TGTGCCAGCAGTTACTCGACGGGAATCACTGAAGCTTTCTTT.

This clone was recorded once. The genes are TRBV6-5 and TRBJ1-1; D is uncertain. V lost 7 bases and J lost 3, with 12 bases in between. The CDR3 contains 13 residues. Germline CDR1 and CDR2: MNHEY and SVGAGI. CDR3 sequence: CASNPLGYTEAFF. The CDR3 coding sequence is TGTGCCAGCAACCCGCTAGGGTACACTGAAGCTTTCTTT.

V and J are TRBV27 and TRBJ1-2; TRBD1 might be the D (6 bases). Trimming stripped 3 bases from V and 8 bases from J, with 13 bases between. Germline assignment: CDR1 MNHEY and CDR2 SMNVEV (reference sequence). The CDR3 runs to 13 residues. The CDR3 protein is CASSFAQTGGYTF. In DNA, the CDR3 is TGTGCCAGCAGTTTTGCCCAGACAGGAGGCTACACCTTC.

This chain links TRBV19 with TRBJ2-7, with TRBD2 matching over 9 bases. Trimming removed 6 bases from V and 0 bases from J; junction bases left unmatched: 9. The CDR3 extends over 16 amino acids. In germline, CDR1 is LNHDA, CDR2 SQIVND (reference sequence). Written as DNA, the CDR3 is TGTGCCAGTAGCGGGTCAACTAGCGGGTCCTCCTACGAGCAGTACTTC. Its translation: CASSGSTSGSSYEQYF.

This rearrangement joins TRBV15 to TRBJ1-3, with 8 bases lining up with TRBD1. After removal of 6 bases from V and 0 bases from J, the junction contained 4 bases not matched to a gene. The CDR3 runs 15 residues. Germline V CDR1 and CDR2: LNHNV, YYDKDF (reference sequence). CDR3 nucleotide sequence: TGTGCCACCAGGCCGCAGGGGGCCTCTGGAAACACCATATATTTT. This encodes CATRPQGASGNTIYF.

This clone was counted once. This chain links TRBV10-3 with TRBJ1-3; TRBD1 might be the D (6 bases). With 2 bases removed from V and 0 bases from J, the gap between germline ends came to 11 bases. The CDR3 covers 16 residues. The germline V gene encodes CDR1 ENHRY and CDR2 SYGVKD. This CDR3 reads CAISEPDRSSGNTIYF. In DNA, the CDR3 is TGTGCCATCAGTGAGCCCGACAGGAGCTCTGGAAACACCATATATTTT.

The rearrangement joins TRBV29-1 to TRBJ2-2, with TRBD1 identical over 9 bases. The germline V gene encodes CDR1 SQVTM and CDR2 ANQGSEA. The ends lost 6 bases at V and 4 bases at J; junction bases unmatched: 6. The CDR3 consists of 14 residues. The CDR3 nucleotides are TGCAGCGTCATCCGGACAGGGGTCACCGGGGAGCTGTTTTTT. It translates to CSVIRTGVTGELFF.

Points on this clone: Within the sample, other DNA sequences also encode this same CDR3. The chain uses TRBV7-2 and TRBJ1-5; 7 nucleotides match TRBD1. CDR3 length: 13 amino acids. J lost 7 bases, V lost 5 bases, and 5 bases had no gene match. Germline V lookup: CDR1 SGHTA, CDR2 FQGNSA. The CDR3 spells CASSPQGGQPQHF. The CDR3 DNA follows: TGTGCCAGCAGCCCTCAGGGGGGGCAGCCCCAGCATTTT.

The chain employs TRBV18 and TRBJ2-1, with no clear D. CDR3 length: 15 residues. Germline V gene lookup returns CDR1 KGHSH and CDR2 LQKENI. Trimming took 2 bases from V and 0 from J, leaving 8 bases between them. In nucleotides, the CDR3 is TGTGCCAGCTCACCATTGGGTCGCTCCTACAATGAGCAGTTCTTC. This codes for CASSPLGRSYNEQFF. Complete variable domain (other parts from reference TRBV18 and TRBJ2-1): NAGVMQNPRHLVRRRGQEARLRCSPMKGHSHVYWYRQLPEEGLKFMVYLQKENIIDESGMPKERFSAEFPKEGPSILRIQQVVRGDSAAYFCASSPLGRSYNEQFFGPGTRLTVL.

The rearrangement joins TRBV6-5 to TRBJ2-1; D not resolved. Germline CDR1 reads MNHEY; CDR2 reads SVGAGI. The CDR3 loop spans 15 amino acids. V shed 7 bases and J shed 5 bases, with 18 bases lying between them. For the CDR3, the DNA is TGTGCCAGCAACCGAATCGGAGTACCTAACAATGAGCAGTTCTTC. Its translation is CASNRIGVPNNEQFF.

The chain has TRBV19 and TRBJ2-4; maybe TRBD2 (5 bases). The CDR3 runs to 18 residues. Trimming stripped 3 bases from V and 0 bases from J, with 18 bases between. Looked up from germline, CDR1 is LNHDA and CDR2 is SQIVND (reference sequence). The CDR3 loop is CASSMREWTALAKNIQYF. DNA of the CDR3: TGTGCCAGTAGTATGAGGGAGTGGACTGCTCTAGCCAAAAACATTCAGTACTTC.

The gene calls are TRBV10-3 and TRBJ2-1, with 11 positions matching TRBD2. V dropped 6 bases and J dropped 6; count of bases not matched to a gene: 10. The CDR3 contains 16 residues. The V gene's germline CDR1 is ENHRY and CDR2 SYGVKD. The CDR3 bases are TGTGCCATCAGCTCTATACTAGCGGGAGCAGGCAATGAGCAGTTCTTC. Amino acids: CAISSILAGAGNEQFF.

This chain uses TRBV7-6 with TRBJ2-5; 8 bases agree with TRBD2. The CDR3 has 16 residues. Germline values: CDR1 SGHVS, CDR2 FNYEAQ. The J segment lost 2 bases and the V segment lost 4 bases, leaving 9 bases of the junction unmatched. In DNA form, the CDR3 reads TGTGCCAGCAGCTCCCCGGCGGGGGGTTGGCAAGAGACCCAGTACTTC. Protein: CASSSPAGGWQETQYF. Full variable domain (missing parts from reference TRBV7-6 and TRBJ2-5): GAGVSQSPRYKVTKRGQDVALRCDPISGHVSLYWYRQALGQGPEFLTYFNYEAQQDKSGLPNDRFSAERPEGSISTLTIQRTEQRDSAMYRCASSSPAGGWQETQYFGPGTRLLVL.

This clone was observed once. The chain uses TRBV7-2 and TRBJ1-6; 8 positions agree with TRBD1. The CDR3 extends over 15 amino acids. Germline CDR1 reads SGHTA; CDR2 reads FQGNSA. The V segment lost 3 bases and the J segment 7 bases; nucleotides outside the gene matches: 5. CDR3 loop: CASSLDRVPNSPLHF. As DNA, the CDR3 is TGTGCCAGCAGCTTGGACAGGGTCCCAAATTCACCCCTCCACTTT. The entire variable domain, with the rest obtained from reference TRBV7-2 and TRBJ1-6, is as follows: GAGVSQSPSNKVTEKGKDVELRCDPISGHTALYWYRQSLGQGLEFLIYFQGNSAPDKSGLPSDRFSAERTGGSVSTLTIQRTQQEDSAVYLCASSLDRVPNSPLHFGNGTRLTVT.

This chain connects TRBV27 to TRBJ1-5, with TRBD1 matching 7 bases. The CDR3 extends over 15 amino acids. V was pared by 5 bases and J by 2 bases, with 6 bases of the junction left unmatched. Germline values: CDR1 MNHEY, CDR2 SMNVEV (reference sequence). The CDR3 loop reads CASSIQGLGNQPQHF. CDR3 nucleotides: TGTGCCAGCAGTATACAGGGGCTTGGCAATCAGCCCCAGCATTTT.

The chain couples TRBV27 to TRBJ1-6, with TRBD1 as a possible D gene (5 bases). Trimming shortened V by 2 bases and J by 6 bases, and 8 bases separated the two germline ends. Germline assignment: CDR1 MNHEY and CDR2 SMNVEV (reference sequence). CDR3 size: 14 residues. The CDR3, as DNA: TGTGCCAGCAGTTTAGTGGGGGGTAATTCACCCCTCCACTTT. Protein sequence: CASSLVGGNSPLHF.

The rearrangement uses TRBV10-1 and TRBJ2-1; no clear D. Per the germline V gene, CDR1 is WNHNN and CDR2 is SYGVQD (reference sequence). V lost 0 bases and J lost 5, with 14 bases in between. The CDR3 sequence is 16 residues long. The CDR3 DNA reads as TGCGCCAGCAGTGAGTCCGGTAGAAAGCCCAACAATGAGCAGTTCTTC. Its protein product is CASSESGRKPNNEQFF.

V gene TRBV10-2 combines with J gene TRBJ2-3, with 7 bases that match TRBD2. The CDR3 covers 14 residues. The J segment lost 4 bases and the V segment lost 5 bases, leaving 6 bases of the junction unmatched. Germline CDR1 is WSHSY and CDR2 is SAAADI. As DNA, the CDR3 is TGCGCCAGCAGTTCAGCGGGGACCTCAGATACGCAGTATTTT. Protein product: CASSSAGTSDTQYF.

The chain has TRBV9 and TRBJ2-2; possibly TRBD1 or TRBD2 for D (5 bases each). Trimming pared 2 bases from V and 6 bases from J, leaving 14 bases between. CDR1 and CDR2 (germline): SGDLS, YYNGEE. This CDR3 spans 15 amino acids. The CDR3 spells CASSVQGLGPGELFF. CDR3 in DNA: TGTGCCAGCAGCGTTCAGGGATTGGGACCCGGGGAGCTGTTTTTT. The entire variable domain, with the rest obtained from reference TRBV9 and TRBJ2-2, is as follows: DSGVTQTPKHLITATGQRVTLRCSPRSGDLSVYWYQQSLDQGLQFLIQYYNGEERAKGNILERFSAQQFPDLHSELNLSSLELGDSALYFCASSVQGLGPGELFFGEGSRLTVL.

The J gene is TRBJ2-7, the V gene TRBV6-1, with a weak D call TRBD2 (5 bases). The V and J ends lost 3 bases and 3 bases respectively, with 9 bases between them. The V gene's germline CDR1 is MNHNS and CDR2 SASEGT. The CDR3 sequence is 13 residues long. CDR3 sequence: CASSDGLYYEQYV. The CDR3 bases are TGTGCCAGCAGTGATGGACTCTACTACGAGCAGTACGTC.